The rows below give T cell receptor beta chains drawn from one sample of a study of cytomegalovirus exposure and HLA in healthy donors. Sequenced by immunoSEQ multiplex PCR; TCRdb stores in-frame clones only, minus some. The sample has 60,000 to 80,000 clones. Sequenced: PBMCs. These receptors were taken from a man aged 35-49 years in good health and CMV-seronegative. Each CDR3 is given with its conserved first and last residue.

v_call	j_call	cdr3_aa
TRBV5-6	TRBJ2-7	CASSGDRFYEQYF
TRBV5-1	TRBJ1-1	CASSLGRTTEAFF
TRBV9	TRBJ1-5	CASSEGGGDNQPQHF
TRBV6-4	TRBJ2-3	CASSDSTMENTQYF
TRBV7-7	TRBJ2-5	CASSSGLAATQYF
TRBV30	TRBJ2-7	CAWSARGLLSSYEQYF
TRBV11-2	TRBJ2-7	CASSFRLSGTEQYF
TRBV5-4	TRBJ2-1	CASSDRTSGGNEQFF
TRBV28	TRBJ2-3	CASSTRGTGVWTDTQYF
TRBV30	TRBJ1-2	CAWSQSGLGYGYTF
TRBV14	TRBJ2-3	CASSQDFTRSRDTQYF
TRBV27	TRBJ1-5	CASSVGQGANQPQHF
TRBV7-9	TRBJ2-7	CASSYTRGTYEQYF
TRBV5-4	TRBJ2-3	CASSPNGQMSTDTQYF
TRBV5-1	TRBJ1-1	CASSFEANTEAFF
TRBV10-3	TRBJ1-5	CAISESGGQTSNQPQHF
TRBV18	TRBJ1-5	CASSPGRAGSNQPQHF
TRBV11-2	TRBJ2-5	CASSSPVGGGTQETQYF
TRBV19	TRBJ2-2	CASRNGERTGELFF
TRBV5-4	TRBJ1-2	CASQGGYGYTF
TRBV28	TRBJ2-2	CASISGRRRNGELFF
TRBV4-1	TRBJ2-2	CASSQEPGLAGEAGELFF
TRBV7-8	TRBJ2-3	CASSTKVQARTDTQYF
TRBV11-2	TRBJ2-7	CASSLVETGFGEQYF
TRBV13	TRBJ2-1	CASSQGLAGVHEQFF
TRBV15	TRBJ2-1	CATSRLAGGGNEQFF
TRBV2	TRBJ1-1	CASSPGTGDSRGFF
TRBV4-2	TRBJ2-7	CASSQGPAYEQYF
TRBV2	TRBJ2-7	CASSFTGTTYEQYF
TRBV7-8	TRBJ2-7	CASRGDRGPAEQYF
TRBV5-5	TRBJ1-1	CASSSLPGTAISNTEAFF
TRBV5-1	TRBJ1-5	CASSLGVQGNQPQHF
TRBV6-6	TRBJ1-1	CASSAPGQPNTEAFF
TRBV2	TRBJ1-1	CASSDGQAWNTEAFF
TRBV2	TRBJ1-1	CASSAEQGSNTEAFF
TRBV7-2	TRBJ2-7	CASSLAAGTSYF
TRBV5-6	TRBJ1-2	CASSLTQGAQQSRGYTF
TRBV7-2	TRBJ2-3	CASSQLLGVRTQYF
TRBV5-1	TRBJ1-4	CASSLGGGTTNEKLFF
TRBV7-9	TRBJ1-5	CASSFGPDQPQHF
TRBV27	TRBJ1-2	CASSPSSWTGVGYTF
TRBV19	TRBJ2-1	CASSPPWTSGYNEQFF
TRBV7-2	TRBJ1-1	CASSLNRRRTEAFF
TRBV5-6	TRBJ2-5	CASSVGLAGVWGEQYF
TRBV5-1	TRBJ1-2	CASSLGDSYGYTF
TRBV4-1	TRBJ1-2	CASSPSRDRGSSGYTF
TRBV7-9	TRBJ1-1	CASSLVSGRTEAFF
TRBV5-4	TRBJ2-5	CASSIHNQETQYF
TRBV30	TRBJ1-1	CAWSQGAGTEAFF
TRBV7-9	NA	CASGRTSGSHEQYF
TRBV4-2	TRBJ2-1	CASSPRLAGGPDEQFF
TRBV21-1	TRBJ2-7	CASSKAGSRTPHEQYF
TRBV5-1	TRBJ2-1	CASSLGLAGVNYNEQFF
TRBV6-5	TRBJ2-7	CASSASGTGHYEQYF
TRBV5-4	TRBJ1-1	CASSLTRGPGEAFF